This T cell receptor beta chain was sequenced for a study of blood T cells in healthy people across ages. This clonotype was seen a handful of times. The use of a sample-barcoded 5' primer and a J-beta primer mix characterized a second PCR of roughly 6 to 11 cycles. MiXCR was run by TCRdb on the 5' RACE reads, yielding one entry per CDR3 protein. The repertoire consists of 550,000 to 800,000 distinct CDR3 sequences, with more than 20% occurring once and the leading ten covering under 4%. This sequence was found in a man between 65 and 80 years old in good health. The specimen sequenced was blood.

Here the CDR3 DNA reads TGTGCCAGCTCAGGACTAGGACAAGAGACCCAGTACTTC. Translated: CASSGLGQETQYF. The rearrangement joins TRBV18 to TRBJ2-5; TRBD2 matches 7 bases. This CDR3 is 13 amino acids long. V lost 5 bases to trimming and J lost 2 bases; unmatched junction nucleotides: 2. Germline V gives CDR1 KGHSH, CDR2 LQKENI. Looking up the rest from reference TRBV18 and TRBJ2-5 gives the full variable domain: NAGVMQNPRHLVRRRGQEARLRCSPMKGHSHVYWYRQLPEEGLKFMVYLQKENIIDESGMPKERFSAEFPKEGPSILRIQQVVRGDSAAYFCASSGLGQETQYFGPGTRLLVL.